A single sample gave rise to the 14 T cell receptor beta chains below, sequenced in a study of sequential checkpoint blockade in melanoma. The treatment denotes: randomized to nivolumab then ipilimumab (arm A) or the reverse (arm B). Assay: immunoSEQ multiplex PCR; the TCRdb copy retains only in-frame clones and omits some. The sample lists about 5,500 clones, about two fifths occurring once. The starting material was tumor tissue (inferred from file names), obtained from a patient given nivolumab and ipilimumab in sequence. The receptors derive from a human donor with melanoma.

The gene calls are TRBV30 and TRBJ1-2; D possibly corresponds to TRBD1 (5 bases). The CDR3 totals 13 residues. Germline CDR1 is GTSNPN and CDR2 is SVGIG (reference sequence). V lost 3 bases and J 8 bases, leaving 16 bases between the germline ends. The CDR3 nucleotides read TGTGCCTGGAGCCTTGGGACTACGGGAGGCTACACCTTC. The encoded protein is CAWSLGTTGGYTF.

This clone was recorded a few times. This sequence joins TRBV19 and TRBJ1-2, with D unclear. CDR3 length: 12 amino acids. Between the trimmed V and J ends, which lost 7 bases and 0 bases, there was a span of 6 bases. Germline V CDR1 and CDR2: LNHDA, SQIVND (reference sequence). DNA for the CDR3: TGTGCCAGTACGCGAGCTAACTATGGCTACACCTTC. It encodes CASTRANYGYTF.

This clone was counted a few times. The chain couples TRBV10-2 to TRBJ1-1; D is uncertain. Germline assignment: CDR1 WSHSY and CDR2 SAAADI. V lost 4 bases to trimming and J lost 4 bases, with 13 bases between them. The CDR3 extends over 14 amino acids. CDR3 sequence (DNA): TGCGCCAGCAGTGTGGGCCAAGTGGGCACTGAAGCTTTCTTT. Its protein is CASSVGQVGTEAFF.

A few counts support this clone. This sequence joins TRBV5-1 and TRBJ2-1; maybe TRBD2 (5 bases). The CDR3 runs to 15 residues. The germline gives CDR1 SGHRS, CDR2 YFSETQ. V lost 1 base and J lost 3, with 11 bases in between. CDR3 residues: CASSLTGNNYNEQFF. DNA for the CDR3: TGCGCCAGCAGCTTGACCGGGAATAACTACAATGAGCAGTTCTTC.

The chain employs TRBV6-7 and TRBJ2-7, with TRBD1 identical over 9 bases. Being an ORF, TRBV6-7 has a function that is uncertain. The CDR3 consists of 16 residues. J was trimmed by 3 bases and V by 2 bases; bases with no gene match: 8. CDR3 nucleotides: TGTGCCAGCAGTTACCGCACGGACAGGGGAATCTACGAGCAGTACTTC. Translation gives CASSYRTDRGIYEQYF.

The genes are TRBV28 and TRBJ2-1, with D perhaps TRBD2 (6 bases). Germline-derived CDR1 and CDR2 are MDHEN and SYDVKM. Trimming stripped 4 bases from V and 2 bases from J, with 12 bases between. This CDR3 has 15 residues. The CDR3 is CASSSSDYAYNEQFF. In nucleotides, the CDR3 is TGTGCCAGCAGTTCCTCGGACTATGCCTACAATGAGCAGTTCTTC.

This chain connects TRBV6-8 to TRBJ1-2; D not certain. CDR3 length equals 13 residues. Per germline, CDR1 MNHGY and CDR2 SAAAGT. Deletions cut 6 bases from V and 4 bases from J, with 12 bases between. CDR3 protein: CASSWEGTYGYTF. In DNA form, the CDR3 reads TGTGCCAGCAGCTGGGAGGGAACCTATGGCTACACCTTC.

The sample holds one count of this clone. The chain carries TRBV5-1 and TRBJ2-1; 8 nucleotides match TRBD2. The CDR3 loop spans 19 amino acids. V lost 2 bases, J lost 0 bases, and 13 bases stayed unmatched. Germline assignment: CDR1 SGHRS and CDR2 YFSETQ. CDR3 in amino acids: CASSLEASGSVSSYNEQFF. Here the CDR3 DNA reads TGCGCCAGCAGCTTAGAAGCCAGCGGGAGCGTGAGCTCCTACAATGAGCAGTTCTTC.

V and J are TRBV6-8 and TRBJ2-5; D possibly corresponds to TRBD1 (6 bases). In germline, CDR1 is MNHGY, CDR2 SAAAGT. V shed 4 bases and J shed 0 bases, with 12 bases lying between them. The CDR3 has 15 amino acids. CDR3 sequence reads: CASSSGTLYQETQYF. For the CDR3, the DNA is TGTGCCAGCAGTTCCGGGACACTGTACCAAGAGACCCAGTACTTC.

Sample share makes this clone medium-sized. The chain carries TRBV28 and TRBJ2-3; TRBD2 is a possible D gene (5 bases). Germline V gives CDR1 MDHEN, CDR2 SYDVKM. The CDR3 covers 13 residues. Trimming removed 5 bases at V and 3 bases at J, with 9 bases between. The CDR3 coding sequence is TGTGCCAGCAGTGCAAGACTAACAGATACGCAGTATTTT. Its protein product is CASSARLTDTQYF.

This clone was recorded a few times. The gene calls are TRBV15 and TRBJ2-6; D gene unclear. Germline assignment: CDR1 LNHNV and CDR2 YYDKDF (reference sequence). V was pared by 0 bases and J by 0 bases, with 12 bases between. The length of the CDR3 is 18 residues. The CDR3 DNA sequence: TGTGCCACCAGCAGAGATAAGGACGCCTACTCTGGGGCCAACGTCCTGACTTTC. This sequence encodes CATSRDKDAYSGANVLTF.

In its sample, this clone was seen a few times. The gene calls are TRBV15 and TRBJ2-5; D could derive from TRBD1 or TRBD2 (5 bases each). Germline lookup yields CDR1 LNHNV and CDR2 YYDKDF (reference sequence). The CDR3 is made up of 15 amino acids. V lost 2 bases and J lost 2, with 12 bases in between. CDR3 sequence: CATSRSTGQQETQYF. The CDR3 DNA reads TGTGCCACCAGCAGATCCACGGGGCAGCAAGAGACCCAGTACTTC.

The CDR3 DNA reads as TGCGCCAGCAGCTTGCACGAGCGGGATGACAATGAGCAGTTCTTC. Translation: CASSLHERDDNEQFF. The chain couples TRBV5-1 to TRBJ2-1, with TRBD2 matching over 7 bases. The CDR3 has 15 residues. Per the germline V gene, CDR1 is SGHRS and CDR2 is YFSETQ. Germline trimming cut 1 base from V and 5 bases from J; bases unmatched to any gene: 6. The full variable domain, rest sourced from reference TRBV5-1 and TRBJ2-1, is KAGVTQTPRYLIKTRGQQVTLSCSPISGHRSVSWYQQTPGQGLQFLFEYFSETQRNKGNFPGRFSGRQFSNSRSEMNVSTLELGDSALYLCASSLHERDDNEQFFGPGTRLTVL.

This clone was seen a few times. Some base is ambiguous or went unread, and X replaces its residue. In DNA, the CDR3 is TGTGCCKGGGGGGAGGGCGGGATTCTCACAGATACGCAGTATTTT. It encodes CAXGEGGILTDTQYF. The V and J genes are TRBV30 and TRBJ2-3; TRBD2 agrees at 7 bases. CDR1 is GTSNPN and CDR2 is SVGIG in the germline V gene (reference sequence). The CDR3 sequence is 15 residues long. V lost 8 bases, J lost 2 bases, and 13 bases stayed unmatched.